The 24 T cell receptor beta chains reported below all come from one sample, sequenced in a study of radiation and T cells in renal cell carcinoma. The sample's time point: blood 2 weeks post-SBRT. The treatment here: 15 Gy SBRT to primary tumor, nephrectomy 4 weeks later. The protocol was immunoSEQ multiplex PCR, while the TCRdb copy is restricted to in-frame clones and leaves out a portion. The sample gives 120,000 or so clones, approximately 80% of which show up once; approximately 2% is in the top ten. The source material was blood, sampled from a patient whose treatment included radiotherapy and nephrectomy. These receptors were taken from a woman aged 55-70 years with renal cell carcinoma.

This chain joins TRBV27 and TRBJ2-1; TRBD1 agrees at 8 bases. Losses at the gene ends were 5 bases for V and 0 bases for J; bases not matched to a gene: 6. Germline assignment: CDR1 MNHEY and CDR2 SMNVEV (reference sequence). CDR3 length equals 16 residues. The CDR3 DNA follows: TGTGCCAGCAGTACTAGACAGGGGATCTCCTACAATGAGCAGTTCTTC. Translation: CASSTRQGISYNEQFF.

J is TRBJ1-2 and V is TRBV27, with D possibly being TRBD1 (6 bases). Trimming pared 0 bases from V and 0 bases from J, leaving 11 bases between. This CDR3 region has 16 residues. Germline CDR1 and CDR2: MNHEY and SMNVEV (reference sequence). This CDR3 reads CASSLSGASSNYGYTF. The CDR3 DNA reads TGTGCCAGCAGTTTATCGGGGGCAAGCTCTAACTATGGCTACACCTTC.

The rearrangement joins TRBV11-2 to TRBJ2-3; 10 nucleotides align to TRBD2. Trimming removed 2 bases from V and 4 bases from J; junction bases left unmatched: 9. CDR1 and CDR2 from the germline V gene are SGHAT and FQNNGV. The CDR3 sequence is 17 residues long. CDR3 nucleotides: TGTGCCAGCAGCTTATATCTAGCGGGGGTCCCCGCAGATACGCAGTATTTT. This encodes CASSLYLAGVPADTQYF.

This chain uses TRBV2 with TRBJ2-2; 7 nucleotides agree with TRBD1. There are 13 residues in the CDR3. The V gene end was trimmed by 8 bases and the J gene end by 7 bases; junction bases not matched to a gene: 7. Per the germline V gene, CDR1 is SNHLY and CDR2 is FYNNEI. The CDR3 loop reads CASDRVVGGELFF. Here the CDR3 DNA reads TGTGCCAGCGACAGGGTGGTTGGCGGGGAGCTGTTTTTT.

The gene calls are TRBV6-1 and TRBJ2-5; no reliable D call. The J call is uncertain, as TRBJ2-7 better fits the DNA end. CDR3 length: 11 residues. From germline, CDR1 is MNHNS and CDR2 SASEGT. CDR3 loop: CASNSGYEQYF. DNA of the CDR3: TGTGCCAGCAACTCCGGTTACGAGCAGTACTTC.

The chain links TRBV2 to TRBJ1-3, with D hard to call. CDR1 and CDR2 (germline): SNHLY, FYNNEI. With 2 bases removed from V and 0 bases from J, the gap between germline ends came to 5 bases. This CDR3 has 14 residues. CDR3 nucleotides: TGTGCCAGCAGTGAAATTGACTCTGGAAACACCATATATTTT. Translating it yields CASSEIDSGNTIYF.

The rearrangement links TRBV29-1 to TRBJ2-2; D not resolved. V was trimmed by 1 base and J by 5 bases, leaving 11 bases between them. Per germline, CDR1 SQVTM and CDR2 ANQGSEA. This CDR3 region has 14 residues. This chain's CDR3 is CSVEGVRSTGELFF. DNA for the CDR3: TGCAGCGTTGAAGGGGTCAGATCGACCGGGGAGCTGTTTTTT.

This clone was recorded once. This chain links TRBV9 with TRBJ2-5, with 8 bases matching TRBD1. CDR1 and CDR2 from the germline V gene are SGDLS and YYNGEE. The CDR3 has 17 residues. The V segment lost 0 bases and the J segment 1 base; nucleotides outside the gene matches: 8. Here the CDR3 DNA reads TGTGCCAGCAGCGTAGGGACAGGGTCTAATGCCCAAGAGACCCAGTACTTC. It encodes CASSVGTGSNAQETQYF. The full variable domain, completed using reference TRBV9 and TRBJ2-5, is DSGVTQTPKHLITATGQRVTLRCSPRSGDLSVYWYQQSLDQGLQFLIQYYNGEERAKGNILERFSAQQFPDLHSELNLSSLELGDSALYFCASSVGTGSNAQETQYFGPGTRLLVL.

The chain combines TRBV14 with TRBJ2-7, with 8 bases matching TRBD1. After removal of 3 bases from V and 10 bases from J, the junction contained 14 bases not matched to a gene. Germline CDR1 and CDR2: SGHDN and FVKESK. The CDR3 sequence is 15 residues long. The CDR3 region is CASSQALGQGGKQYF. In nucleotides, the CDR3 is TGTGCCAGCAGCCAGGCCCTCGGACAGGGTGGAAAACAGTACTTC.

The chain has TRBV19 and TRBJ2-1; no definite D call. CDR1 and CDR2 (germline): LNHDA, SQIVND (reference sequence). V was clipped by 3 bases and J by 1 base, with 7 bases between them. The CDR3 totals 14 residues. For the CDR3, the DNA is TGTGCCAGTAGTATCAGGACGTCCTACAATGAGCAGTTCTTC. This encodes CASSIRTSYNEQFF.

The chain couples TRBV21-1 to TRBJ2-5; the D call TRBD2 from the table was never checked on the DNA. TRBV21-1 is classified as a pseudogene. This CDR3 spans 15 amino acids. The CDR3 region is CASSKAGETQETQYF. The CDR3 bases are TGTGCCAGCAGCAAAGCTGGGGAGACCCAAGAGACCCAGTACTTC.

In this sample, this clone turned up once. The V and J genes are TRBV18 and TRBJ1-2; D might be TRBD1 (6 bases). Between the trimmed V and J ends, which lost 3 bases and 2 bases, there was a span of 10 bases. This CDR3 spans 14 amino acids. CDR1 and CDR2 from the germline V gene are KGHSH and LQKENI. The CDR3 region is CASSPFTGNYGYTF. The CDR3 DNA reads TGTGCCAGCTCACCTTTTACAGGGAACTATGGCTACACCTTC.

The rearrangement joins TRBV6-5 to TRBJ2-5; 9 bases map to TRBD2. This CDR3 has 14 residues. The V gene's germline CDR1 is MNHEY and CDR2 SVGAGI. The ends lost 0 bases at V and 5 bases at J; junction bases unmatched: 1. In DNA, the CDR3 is TGTGCCAGCAGTTACTCCAGCGGGGGGGAGACCCAGTACTTC. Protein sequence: CASSYSSGGETQYF.

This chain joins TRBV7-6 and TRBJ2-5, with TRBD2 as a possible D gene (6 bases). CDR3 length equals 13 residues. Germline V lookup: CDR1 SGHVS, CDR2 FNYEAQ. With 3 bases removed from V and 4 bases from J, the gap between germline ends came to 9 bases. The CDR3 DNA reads TGTGCCAGCAGCTTGAGGCGGGGAGAGACCCAGTACTTC. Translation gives CASSLRRGETQYF. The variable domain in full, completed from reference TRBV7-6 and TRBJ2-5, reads GAGVSQSPRYKVTKRGQDVALRCDPISGHVSLYWYRQALGQGPEFLTYFNYEAQQDKSGLPNDRFSAERPEGSISTLTIQRTEQRDSAMYRCASSLRRGETQYFGPGTRLLVL.

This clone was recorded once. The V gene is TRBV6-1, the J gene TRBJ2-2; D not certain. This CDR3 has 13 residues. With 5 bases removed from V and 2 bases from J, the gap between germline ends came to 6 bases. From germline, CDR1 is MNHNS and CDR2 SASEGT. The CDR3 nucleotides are TGTGCCAGCAGTTATACTAACACCGGGGAGCTGTTTTTT. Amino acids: CASSYTNTGELFF.

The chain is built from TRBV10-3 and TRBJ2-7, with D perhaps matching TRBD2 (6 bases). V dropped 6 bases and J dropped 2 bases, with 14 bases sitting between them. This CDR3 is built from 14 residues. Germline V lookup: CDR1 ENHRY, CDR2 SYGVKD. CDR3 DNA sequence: TGTGCCATCAGAGGGGACTCGGGGGCCTACGAGCAGTACTTC. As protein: CAIRGDSGAYEQYF.

CDR3 sequence reads: CASSSRTSGVDSNEQFF. CDR3 nucleotides: TGCGCCAGCAGCTCCCGGACTAGCGGGGTAGATAGCAATGAGCAGTTCTTC. This rearrangement joins TRBV4-3 to TRBJ2-1, with 12 bases identical to TRBD2. The CDR3 runs 17 residues. With V trimmed by 5 bases and J by 6 bases, 11 bases remained unmatched. Germline V gene sequence: CDR1 LGHNA, CDR2 YSLEER.

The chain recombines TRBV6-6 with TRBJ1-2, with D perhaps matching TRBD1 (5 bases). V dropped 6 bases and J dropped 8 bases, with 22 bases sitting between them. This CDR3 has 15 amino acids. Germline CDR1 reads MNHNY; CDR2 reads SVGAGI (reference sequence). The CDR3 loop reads CASSQDRDWWEGYTF. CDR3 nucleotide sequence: TGTGCCAGCAGCCAGGACCGGGACTGGTGGGAGGGCTACACCTTC.

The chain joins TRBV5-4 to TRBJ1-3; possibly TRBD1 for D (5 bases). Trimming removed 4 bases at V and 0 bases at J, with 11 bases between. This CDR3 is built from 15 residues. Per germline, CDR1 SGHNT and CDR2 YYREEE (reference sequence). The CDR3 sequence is CASSPGAASGNTIYF. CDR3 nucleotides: TGTGCCAGCAGCCCTGGGGCAGCCTCTGGAAACACCATATATTTT.

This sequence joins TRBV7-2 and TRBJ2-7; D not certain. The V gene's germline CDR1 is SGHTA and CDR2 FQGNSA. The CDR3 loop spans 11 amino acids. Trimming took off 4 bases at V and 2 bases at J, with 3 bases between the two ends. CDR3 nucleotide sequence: TGTGCCAGCAGCTCGACCTACGAGCAGTACTTC. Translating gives CASSSTYEQYF.

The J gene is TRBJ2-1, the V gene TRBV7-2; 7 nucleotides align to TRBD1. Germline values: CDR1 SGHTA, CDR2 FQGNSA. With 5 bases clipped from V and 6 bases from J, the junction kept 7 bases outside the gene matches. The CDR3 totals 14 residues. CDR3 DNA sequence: TGTGCCAGCAGCCCGCAGACAGGGCCCAATGAGCAGTTCTTC. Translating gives CASSPQTGPNEQFF.

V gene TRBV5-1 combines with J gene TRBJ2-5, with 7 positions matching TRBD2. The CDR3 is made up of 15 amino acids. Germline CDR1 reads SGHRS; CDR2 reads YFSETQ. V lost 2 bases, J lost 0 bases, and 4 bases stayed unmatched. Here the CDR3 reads CASSFSGLHQETQYF. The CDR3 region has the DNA TGCGCCAGCAGCTTTTCGGGACTACACCAAGAGACCCAGTACTTC.

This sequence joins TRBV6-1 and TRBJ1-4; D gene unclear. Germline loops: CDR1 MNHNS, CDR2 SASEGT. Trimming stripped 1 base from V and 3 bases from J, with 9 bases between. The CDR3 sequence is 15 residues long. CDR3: CASSEEHFANEKLFF. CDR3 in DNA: TGTGCCAGCAGTGAAGAGCATTTCGCTAATGAAAAACTGTTTTTT.

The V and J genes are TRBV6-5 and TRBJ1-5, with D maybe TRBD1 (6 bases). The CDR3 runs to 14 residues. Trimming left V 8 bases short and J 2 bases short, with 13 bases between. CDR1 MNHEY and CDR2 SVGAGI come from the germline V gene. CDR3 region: CASGGPGGNQPQHF. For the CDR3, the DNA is TGTGCCAGCGGGGGCCCGGGGGGCAATCAGCCCCAGCATTTT.